This T cell receptor (beta chain) was retrieved from a study of blood T cells in healthy people across ages (dated by TCRdb to the mid-2010s). With respect to the entire study: In model experiments, roughly one uniquely barcoded TCR beta cDNA molecule per two T cells was captured by template switching. Age-related changes in TCR beta repertoire diversity were measured in the study by deep sequencing normalized with unique cDNA molecular identifiers. The donors were split into four age groups: young (average 16 years), middle-aged (39), aged (approximately 60) and long-lived (roughly 77). To avoid experimental bias, donors of different ages were spread randomly across the sequencing lanes. Using the same blood draw, the study looked at two additional independent replicas of 1 million unique cDNA reads for two donors, one aged 18 to 30 and the other aged 80 or older. Broader findings and caveats from the paper: Compared with the aged group, more naive CD4+ T cells, fewer expanded clones and increased TCR diversity were shown by the long-lived group, suggesting age selection. Total diversity estimates from one million sequenced T cells were considered lower bounds and underestimates. Conclusive comparison of naive and antigen-experienced compartments was prevented by the profiling of bulk unsorted PBMCs. Because donor CMV infection status was unknown, age-related changes in expanded clonotypes were potentially confounded. Observed TCR beta diversity per million T cells fell roughly linearly with age, and a significant reduction was already apparent by age around 40. The percentage of naive T cells measured by flow cytometry correlated strongly with observed TCR beta diversity.

To note about this clonotype: Its target antigen remains unknown. Base qualities are missing; no much larger clone stands one base away.

Clipping removes 5 bases from V and 1 base from J, with 5 as the unmatched junction base count. From the germline V gene, CDR1 is SGHTA and CDR2 is FQGNSA. Counted from cysteine to phenylalanine, this CDR3 has 15 amino acids. Only the CDR3 region is kept as DNA, spanning 45 bases read in frame from base 1. Libraries came from 5' RACE. The listed sequencing device is Illumina HiSeq 2500. A second PCR of about 6 to 11 cycles was run with a J-beta primer mix and a sample-barcoded 5' primer. A unique molecular identifier was introduced onto each TCR beta cDNA molecule by a template-switch 5' adaptor carrying 12 random nucleotides. At least 2.5 million CDR3-containing paired-end reads were obtained from each sample. First-strand cDNA synthesis was performed from all RNA using the Mint cDNA synthesis kit, with priming by a TRBC-specific oligonucleotide. All cDNA was treated with uracil-DNA glycosylase and then went through a first 18-cycle PCR with the universal primers M1SS and BC2_uni_R. For the original study's pipeline: For normalization, 1 million high-quality reads, each with a distinct molecular identifier, were randomly selected from each sample. Reads with shared molecular identifiers were discarded instead of being binned into consensus sequences. MiTCR, with a Q25 quality threshold and the strictest error-elimination algorithm, was used for CDR3 identification, clonotype clustering and error correction. A nonparametric unseen species model with Euler transformation was used to estimate a lower bound on total TCR beta diversity. TCRdb reprocessing: public reads trimmed at Q25 with fastp, clones called with MiXCR, in-frame beta chains kept. Rows matching on CDR3 protein sequence are summarized as one entry with the most common DNA and genes. The authors' filters were not applied to this entry. Within this sample are roughly 2 million distinct CDR3 sequences, with 49% of them counted one time only. Of the sample, less than 2.5% falls within the top ten clones.

Systemically healthy Caucasian individuals from Russia, some 40 in total and aged roughly 6 to 100 years, were included as donors. Each donor gave approximately 9.3 milliliters of peripheral blood, collected into EDTA-treated Vacutainer tubes. PBMCs were isolated by Ficoll-Paque density-gradient centrifugation, with at least 6 million obtained per sample. Total RNA was extracted from PBMCs with Trizol reagent, with at least 5 micrograms obtained per sample. Naive CD45RAhigh/CD27high T cell percentages were measured by flow cytometry on a PBMC aliquot from every donor. The receptor's source is a woman aged 40 to 50 in good health. The rearrangement joined TRBV7-2 to TRBJ2-5, and TRBD1 aligns with 9 junction nucleotides. Sequenced input: blood. The sequence in DNA is TGTGCCAGCAGCCGGAGGACAGGGGTCCAAGAGACCCAGTACTTC. It encodes CASSRRTGVQETQYF.